This entry lists 27 T cell receptor delta chains sequenced from one sample in a study of gamma-delta chains in newborns, infants, children. TCRdb re-called the reads via CATT. This sample yields some 3,900 delta-chain clones, of which approximately 4.3% are seen a single time; 5.6% belongs to the top ten. Material: blood. All receptors derive from a child who was a newborn, infant or young child, either healthy, febrile or measles-vaccinated (not recorded which).

This clone was detected a few times. The chain couples TRDV2 to TRDJ1, with 12 bases that match TRDD3. V gave up 2 bases and J gave up 0 bases; unmatched junction bases: 12. The V gene's germline CDR1 is GEAIGNYY and CDR2 EKD. This CDR3 spans 19 amino acids. The CDR3 protein is CACDSLRVLGDTDTDKLIF. The CDR3 DNA reads as TGTGCCTGTGACAGCCTTCGGGTACTGGGGGATACCGACACCGATAAACTCATCTTT.

This clone was recorded a few times. A much more abundant neighbour one base away suggests this may be a read error. Other DNA sequences from this sample encode an identical CDR3 as well. The rearrangement links TRDV2 to TRDJ3, with TRDD3 identical over 9 bases. This CDR3 has 20 residues. Per the germline V gene, CDR1 is GEAIGNYY and CDR2 is EKD. CDR3 residues: CACFVLGDKSSSWDTRQMFF. The CDR3 DNA reads TGTGCCTGTTTTGTACTGGGGGACAAATCGAGCTCCTGGGACACCAGACAGATGTTTTTC.

By proportion, this clone is large. Other DNA sequences in the sample encode the same CDR3. This chain joins TRDV2 and TRDJ1, with a weak D call TRDD3 (6 bases). Germline V gene sequence: CDR1 GEAIGNYY, CDR2 EKD. V lost 2 bases and J lost 0, with 15 bases in between. This CDR3 comprises 16 residues. This CDR3 reads CACDNVGVPYTDKLIF. CDR3 nucleotides: TGTGCCTGTGACAATGTGGGGGTACCGTACACCGATAAACTCATCTTT.

In its sample, this clone was seen a few times. The CDR3 bases are TGTGCCTGTGACTCGATGGGGGACACCGATAAACTCATCTTT. Its protein product is CACDSMGDTDKLIF. The chain combines TRDV2 with TRDJ1; maybe TRDD3 (6 bases). CDR1 GEAIGNYY and CDR2 EKD come from the germline V gene. Trimming pared 3 bases from V and 0 bases from J, leaving 10 bases between. The CDR3 loop spans 14 amino acids.

This clone was seen only a few times. An end of the junction differs from the germline gene, which may be a read error. J is TRDJ1 and V is TRDV2, with TRDD3 identical over 10 bases. CDR1 is GEAIGNYY, CDR2 EKD, per germline. This CDR3 is built from 19 residues. For the CDR3, the DNA is TGTGCCCGTGATGGGATCCTACGGACTGGGGGATTTATCACCGATAAACTCATCTTT. Translating it yields CARDGILRTGGFITDKLIF.

In its sample, this clone is large. This chain connects TRDV2 to TRDJ1; 11 positions match TRDD3. The junction had 16 bases not matched to a gene; V was cut back by 0 bases and J by 2 bases. The CDR3 has 20 residues. The germline V gene has CDR1 GEAIGNYY and CDR2 EKD. The CDR3 loop reads CACDTLPLNWGISETDKLIF. The CDR3, as DNA: TGTGCCTGTGACACCCTTCCCCTAAACTGGGGGATAAGTGAGACCGATAAACTCATCTTT.

This clone is medium-sized in the sample. The chain uses TRDV2 and TRDJ1; TRDD3 aligns across 9 bases. V was pared by 6 bases and J by 0 bases, with 7 bases of the junction left unmatched. Germline V gene lookup returns CDR1 GEAIGNYY and CDR2 EKD. The CDR3 totals 15 residues. The CDR3 coding sequence is TGTGCCTGTTTCCTGCTGGGGGATCACACCGATAAACTCATCTTT. It codes for CACFLLGDHTDKLIF.

For this clone: At the DNA level, this CDR3 is encoded by other sequences in the same sample as well. This rearrangement joins TRDV1 to TRDJ1; 10 nucleotides align to TRDD3. V dropped 0 bases and J dropped 3; count of bases not matched to a gene: 22. Germline V gene lookup returns CDR1 TSWWSYY and CDR2 QGS. This CDR3 region has 22 residues. CDR3 bases: TGTGCTCTTGGGGAACTCTGCGGCAAGGTCGTTGGGGGATACAGCTGCGCCGATAAACTCATCTTT. Translation: CALGELCGKVVGGYSCADKLIF.

The table lists this clone with a few counts. Possible read error: a much larger clone is one base away. The chain is built from TRDV2 and TRDJ1; 11 nucleotides agree with TRDD3. From germline, CDR1 is GEAIGNYY and CDR2 EKD. This CDR3 spans 19 amino acids. J was trimmed by 2 bases and V by 3 bases; bases with no gene match: 16. CDR3 sequence: CACDDLFGGYAEGTDKLIF. The CDR3, as DNA: TGTGCCTGTGACGACTTATTTGGGGGATACGCAGAGGGTACCGATAAACTCATCTTT.

In the case of this clone: This could be a read error, since a much larger clone is one nucleotide away. The chain links TRDV2 to TRDJ1; 7 nucleotides agree with TRDD2. The CDR3 extends over 20 amino acids. The germline CDR1 and CDR2 sequences are GEAIGNYY and EKD. With 3 bases clipped from V and 2 bases from J, the junction kept 23 bases outside the gene matches. The CDR3, as DNA: TGTGCCTGTGACCGCATTTCCTACGGTGGGAGCCACCCACCGACCGATAAACTCATCTTT. Translating it yields CACDRISYGGSHPPTDKLIF.

As for this clone: A much larger clonotype is one base distant, so this may be a read error. The rearrangement links TRDV2 to TRDJ3, with TRDD3 matching over 7 bases. Germline CDR1 is GEAIGNYY and CDR2 is EKD. CDR3 length: 18 residues. The CDR3 region has the DNA TGTGCCTGTGACCCCTGGGGGCCGACCGCCTGGGACACCCGACAGGTGTTTTTC. This encodes CACDPWGPTAWDTRQVFF.

The V call is TRDV2, the J call TRDJ1; 13 bases are a match to TRDD3. Looked up from germline, CDR1 is GEAIGNYY and CDR2 is EKD. Trimming at V came to 3 bases and at J to 4 bases, leaving 28 bases not matched to a gene. This CDR3 has 23 amino acids. The CDR3 region is CACDPLTPSPLLVLGDTVDKLIF. The CDR3 nucleotides read TGTGCCTGTGACCCGCTCACCCCTTCCCCCCTTCTAGTACTGGGGGATACGGTCGATAAACTCATCTTT.

A remark on this clone: Given a much more abundant clone one base away, this may be a read error. The V and J genes are TRDV2 and TRDJ3; 7 bases match TRDD3. The CDR3 is 20 residues long. The V gene's germline CDR1 is GEAIGNYY and CDR2 EKD. After removal of 1 base from V and 0 bases from J, the junction contained 11 bases not matched to a gene. CDR3 sequence: CACDTIPWGSNSWDTRQMFF. In DNA form, the CDR3 reads TGTGCCTGTGACACGATCCCCTGGGGGTCAAACTCCTGGGACACCCGACAGATGTTTTTC.

This clone was counted only a few times. A read error likely explains this, since a far larger clone differs by one base. Other DNA sequences of this sample code for an identical CDR3. The rearrangement uses TRDV2 and TRDJ1; TRDD3 might be the D (5 bases). Per germline, CDR1 GEAIGNYY and CDR2 EKD. V was shortened by 3 bases and J by 2 bases, with 21 bases between the two germline ends. This CDR3 is built from 17 residues. The CDR3 reads CACDPVTGISYTDKLIF. The CDR3 region has the DNA TGTGCCTGTGACCCCGTCACTGGAATCTCGTATACCGATAAACTCATCTTT.

This clone has a handful of counts. A clone one base away is much larger, so this may be a read error. In the same sample, other DNA sequences code for this CDR3. The chain employs TRDV2 and TRDJ1; D unresolved. The CDR3 is 16 residues long. The V gene lost 0 bases and the J gene lost 4 bases, with 17 bases spanning the gap. The germline gives CDR1 GEAIGNYY, CDR2 EKD. CDR3 protein: CACDTLGPSTDDKLIF. CDR3 nucleotides: TGTGCCTGTGACACCCTAGGGCCGTCCACTGACGATAAACTCATCTTT.

Turning to this clone: Other DNA sequences in the same sample also yield this CDR3. The chain couples TRDV2 to TRDJ3; TRDD3 aligns across 8 bases. Trimming cost V 3 bases and J 0 bases; bases outside gene matches: 9. The germline gives CDR1 GEAIGNYY, CDR2 EKD. This CDR3 spans 19 amino acids. CDR3 in amino acids: CACDGPLGARSWDTRQMFF. The CDR3, as DNA: TGTGCCTGTGACGGCCCACTGGGGGCGCGCTCCTGGGACACCCGACAGATGTTTTTC.

By proportion, this clone is medium-sized. Other DNA sequences in the sample encode the same CDR3. The rearrangement joins TRDV2 to TRDJ1; 13 bases are a match to TRDD3. The CDR3 has 20 residues. CDR1 is GEAIGNYY, CDR2 EKD, per germline. With 0 bases clipped from V and 4 bases from J, the junction kept 16 bases outside the gene matches. CDR3 in amino acids: CACDTVTRGNYWGIRDKLIF. The CDR3 region has the DNA TGTGCCTGTGACACCGTGACCCGGGGTAACTACTGGGGGATACGCGATAAACTCATCTTT.

This clone was seen a handful of times. The germline gene is not matched at one end of the junction; a read error may be the cause. Distinct nucleotide sequences in the sample also encode this CDR3. The chain joins TRDV2 to TRDJ1; 13 nucleotides line up with TRDD3. Per the germline V gene, CDR1 is GEAIGNYY and CDR2 is EKD. The CDR3 totals 18 residues. The CDR3 sequence is CACDMLLGDTLYTDKLIF. Here the CDR3 DNA reads TGTGCCTGCGACATGTTACTGGGGGATACGCTGTACACCGATAAACTAATCTTT.

There are a few counts of this clone. A much larger clone sits a single nucleotide away, making a read error possible. Other DNA sequences in this specimen translate into the identical CDR3. This chain uses TRDV2 with TRDJ3; D gene uncertain. Per germline, CDR1 GEAIGNYY and CDR2 EKD. With 0 bases removed from V and 0 bases from J, the gap between germline ends came to 11 bases. The length of the CDR3 is 18 residues. The DNA for the CDR3 is TGTGCCTGTGACACCGTAGGGAGGAGCTCCTGGGACACCCGACAGATGTTTTTC. It yields the protein CACDTVGRSSWDTRQMFF.

This clone is large within its sample. The sample holds other DNA sequences that translate to the same CDR3. J is TRDJ1 and V is TRDV2; weak D call: TRDD3 (6 bases). Per the germline V gene, CDR1 is GEAIGNYY and CDR2 is EKD. The ends were cut back, 0 bases at V and 0 bases at J, with 13 bases in the middle. The CDR3 totals 16 residues. The CDR3 sequence: CACDTLGGRDTDKLIF. The CDR3 bases are TGTGCCTGTGACACCCTAGGGGGACGTGACACCGATAAACTCATCTTT.

For this clone: A much more abundant neighbour one base away suggests this may be a read error. The chain combines TRDV1 with TRDJ1; the match to TRDD3 covers 7 bases. The CDR3 loop spans 25 amino acids. J was trimmed by 0 bases and V by 2 bases; bases with no gene match: 33. The germline V gene has CDR1 TSWWSYY and CDR2 QGS. The CDR3 region has the DNA TGTGCTCTTGGGGAAACGACCCTCTCTCTACTGTGGGATACTCCTCGCCCCCCGTACACCGATAAACTCATCTTT. It yields the protein CALGETTLSLLWDTPRPPYTDKLIF.

This clone turned up a few times. This DNA translates differently at residue 7 from the TCRdb protein, which is that of a much larger clone; a read error is likely, and the protein shown is the DNA's own translation. CDR3 sequence: CACDPLPGELNKLIF. The CDR3 coding sequence is TGTGCCTGTGACCCTTTACCGGGGGAGCTTAATAAACTCATCTTT. The genes are TRDV2 and TRDJ1; D is perhaps TRDD3 (6 bases). The CDR3 has 15 residues. The germline gives CDR1 GEAIGNYY, CDR2 EKD. V shed 3 bases and J shed 6 bases, with 19 bases lying between them.

By proportion, this clone is large. V usage is TRDV2 and J usage is TRDJ1; possible D gene TRDD3, 6 bases. The V and J ends lost 3 bases and 2 bases respectively, with 15 bases between them. The CDR3 runs to 15 residues. Germline assignment: CDR1 GEAIGNYY and CDR2 EKD. The CDR3 loop is CACDDLLGRTDKLIF. In DNA, the CDR3 is TGTGCCTGTGACGATTTACTGGGTAGGACCGATAAACTCATCTTT.

Sample share makes this clone large. DNA for the CDR3: TGTGCCTGTGACACTCTCTGGGACACCGATAAACTCATCTTT. This sequence encodes CACDTLWDTDKLIF. The gene calls are TRDV2 and TRDJ1; D possibly corresponds to TRDD3 (5 bases). Germline V CDR1 and CDR2: GEAIGNYY, EKD. The CDR3 has 14 amino acids. Trimming left V 1 base short and J 0 bases short, with 8 bases between.

A note on this clone: Just one base apart from a much larger clone, this may be a read error. The gene calls are TRDV2 and TRDJ1; TRDD3 agrees at 8 bases. From germline, CDR1 is GEAIGNYY and CDR2 EKD. The J segment lost 0 bases and the V segment lost 3 bases, leaving 20 bases of the junction unmatched. The CDR3 runs 20 residues. DNA of the CDR3: TGTGCCTGTGACCCCTTAATCAACGGGATACGCCTCACATACACCGATAAACTCATCTTT. Translating it yields CACDPLINGIRLTYTDKLIF.

The chain is built from TRDV2 and TRDJ1; 12 positions agree with TRDD3. This CDR3 region has 20 residues. The V gene end was trimmed by 5 bases and the J gene end by 2 bases; junction bases not matched to a gene: 20. Germline V gives CDR1 GEAIGNYY, CDR2 EKD. CDR3 sequence reads: CACGTIRTGGYTRLTDKLIF. CDR3 DNA: TGTGCCTGTGGCACGATTCGTACTGGGGGATACACAAGATTGACCGATAAACTCATCTTT.

This clone ranks as medium-sized. Other DNA variants within this sample encode the same CDR3. The chain carries TRDV2 and TRDJ3, with TRDD3 matching over 10 bases. This CDR3 has 20 residues. V gave up 3 bases and J gave up 0 bases; unmatched junction bases: 10. Germline CDR1 and CDR2: GEAIGNYY and EKD. CDR3 residues: CACDQTGGSESSWDTRQMFF. In DNA, the CDR3 is TGTGCCTGTGACCAAACTGGGGGATCCGAAAGCTCCTGGGACACCCGACAGATGTTTTTC.